The 8 T cell receptor beta chains listed next were all sequenced from one sample in a study of shared clonotypes between healthy human individuals. Method: immunoSEQ multiplex PCR; TCRdb's copy keeps in-frame clones and lacks some. Of about 990,000 clones in the sample, 78% were seen once. What was sequenced was memory CD4+ T cells from PBMCs. Subset given: CD45RA-negative fraction. The receptors were gathered from a man aged 18 to 30 in good health. Some clones in this sample may be carry-over from other donors' samples.

This chain uses TRBV13 with TRBJ2-7; D ambiguous. CDR3 length equals 16 residues. The V gene's germline CDR1 is PRHDT and CDR2 FYEKMQ (reference sequence). Trimming cost V 1 base and J 6 bases, with 19 bases left between them. The CDR3 protein is CASSLDPLGNQVEQYF. The CDR3 nucleotides read TGTGCCAGCAGCTTAGACCCTCTCGGAAACCAGGTCGAGCAGTACTTC.

The V gene is TRBV25-1, the J gene TRBJ2-7; 13 nucleotides align to TRBD2. After removal of 6 bases from V and 3 bases from J, the junction contained 11 bases not matched to a gene. CDR1 and CDR2 from the germline V gene are MGHDK and SYGVNS. The CDR3 runs to 17 residues. CDR3 nucleotides: TGTGCCAGCAGCACTCGGACTAGCGGGAGCTACCGCTACGAGCAGTACTTC. Protein product: CASSTRTSGSYRYEQYF.

The chain couples TRBV27 to TRBJ2-7; D possibly corresponds to TRBD2 (5 bases). The V end was cut by 1 base, the J end by 3 bases, with 19 bases between. The CDR3 spans 17 residues. Germline loops: CDR1 MNHEY, CDR2 SMNVEV (reference sequence). CDR3 sequence reads: CASSLYPGLARSYEQYF. The DNA for the CDR3 is TGTGCCAGCAGTTTATACCCCGGATTAGCGCGAAGCTACGAGCAGTACTTC.

The chain uses TRBV28 and TRBJ2-7; D remains ambiguous. The CDR3 is 12 residues long. Germline V gene sequence: CDR1 MDHEN, CDR2 SYDVKM. V was pared by 7 bases and J by 6 bases, with 13 bases between. The CDR3 DNA reads as TGTGCCAGCAATCTCGGTTCTCGCGAGCAGTACTTC. Protein sequence: CASNLGSREQYF.

The rearrangement joins TRBV30 to TRBJ1-5, with D unresolved. CDR1 and CDR2 from the germline V gene are GTSNPN and SVGIG (reference sequence). The CDR3 length is 14 residues. V was pared by 1 base and J by 5 bases, with 12 bases between. Written as DNA, the CDR3 is TGTGCCTGGAGTGGCCTCCAGGCAGATCAGCCCCAGCATTTT. It codes for CAWSGLQADQPQHF.

The rearrangement uses TRBV11-3 and TRBJ2-2; D is ambiguous. V lost 1 base and J 5 bases, leaving 8 bases between the germline ends. Germline CDR1 is SGHNT and CDR2 is YENEEA. There are 14 residues in the CDR3. The CDR3 DNA reads as TGTGCCAGCAGCTTAGTACTCGGTACCGGGGAGCTGTTTTTT. The encoded protein is CASSLVLGTGELFF. Variable domain in full (rest from reference TRBV11-3 and TRBJ2-2): EAGVVQSPRYKIIEKKQPVAFWCNPISGHNTLYWYLQNLGQGPELLIRYENEEAVDDSQLPKDRFSAERLKGVDSTLKIQPAELGDSAVYLCASSLVLGTGELFFGEGSRLTVL.

V is TRBV10-3 and J is TRBJ2-1, with D tentatively TRBD1 (5 bases). Germline assignment: CDR1 ENHRY and CDR2 SYGVKD. The CDR3 sequence is 11 residues long. V gave up 9 bases and J gave up 9 bases, with 12 bases separating them. DNA of the CDR3: TGTGCCATACAGAAGGGGTTTGAGCAGTTCTTC. Amino acid sequence: CAIQKGFEQFF.

This clone was seen just once. The V gene is TRBV5-4, the J gene TRBJ2-7; D is possibly TRBD2 (6 bases). Germline V CDR1 and CDR2: SGHNT, YYREEE (reference sequence). V was shortened by 0 bases and J by 4 bases, with 11 bases between the two germline ends. The CDR3 totals 14 residues. DNA of the CDR3: TGTGCCAGCAGCTTGGGGGTCGGGGGTTACGAGCAGTACTTC. Its translation is CASSLGVGGYEQYF.